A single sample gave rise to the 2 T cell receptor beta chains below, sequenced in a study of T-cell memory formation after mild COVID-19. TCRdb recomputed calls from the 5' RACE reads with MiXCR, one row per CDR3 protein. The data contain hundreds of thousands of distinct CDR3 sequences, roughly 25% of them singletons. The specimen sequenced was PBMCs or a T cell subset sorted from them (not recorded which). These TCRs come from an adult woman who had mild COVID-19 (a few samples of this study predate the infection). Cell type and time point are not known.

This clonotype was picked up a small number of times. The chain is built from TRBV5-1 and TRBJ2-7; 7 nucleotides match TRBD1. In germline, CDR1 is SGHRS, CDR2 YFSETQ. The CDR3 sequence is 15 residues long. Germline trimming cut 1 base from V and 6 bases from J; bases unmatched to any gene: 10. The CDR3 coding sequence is TGCGCCAGCAGCTTGTCCCCGACAGGGCCACGCGAGCAGTACTTC. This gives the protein CASSLSPTGPREQYF.

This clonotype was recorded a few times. The DNA of the CDR3 is TGTGCCACCAGCAGTGCCCGACATTACGAGCAGTACTTC. It yields the protein CATSSARHYEQYF. This rearrangement joins TRBV15 to TRBJ2-7, with D unclear. In germline, CDR1 is LNHNV, CDR2 YYDKDF (reference sequence). Trimming took off 3 bases at V and 4 bases at J, with 10 bases between the two ends. CDR3 length: 13 residues.